This is a list of T cell receptor beta chains from one sample in a study of early T cells in non-severe SARS-CoV-2 infection. TCRdb re-called the 5' RACE reads through MiXCR, storing one row per CDR3 protein. Of under 70,000 distinct CDR3 sequences listed, 5% to 6.5% are singletons. The sequences come from whole blood, collected at baseline. The source is an adult who was a healthcare worker with PCR-confirmed SARS-CoV-2 infection or an uninfected control (not recorded which). Each CDR3 is given with its conserved first and last residue. Fields, in order: V gene, D gene, J gene, clone size, CDR3 DNA, CDR3 protein. A D gene is named only where the DNA matches it firmly. Clone size is given for some rows only: seen once, a few or many times, or a class if the clone is expanded.

>TRBV7-9|-|TRBJ2-7|many
TGTGCCAGCGTGGACAGCTACTACGAGCAGTACTTC
CASVDSYYEQYF
>TRBV5-1|TRBD1|TRBJ1-1|many
TGCGCCAGCAGCTCCGGGGGGACAGTGAACACTGAAGCTTTCTTT
CASSSGGTVNTEAFF
>TRBV5-1|TRBD2|TRBJ2-3|many
TGCGCCAGCAGCTTCCTTAGGGCTAGCGGTTTCACAGATACGCAGTATTTT
CASSFLRASGFTDTQYF
>TRBV12-3/TRBV12-4|-|TRBJ1-2|many
TGTGCCAGCAGTTCCATTACAGGGAGCTATGGCTACACCTTC
CASSSITGSYGYTF
>TRBV5-1|-|TRBJ1-5|many
TGCGCCAGCAGGGAACAGGGAGATCAGCCCCAGCATTTT
CASREQGDQPQHF
>TRBV28|TRBD1|TRBJ2-2|many
TGTGCCAGCAGGACAGGGGTGAGCACCGGGGAGCTGTTTTTT
CASRTGVSTGELFF
>TRBV7-9|-|TRBJ2-2|-
TGTGCCAGCAGCTCCCACGGGACTCCCGGTGGCGGGGAGCTGTTTTTT
CASSSHGTPGGGELFF
>TRBV13|-|TRBJ1-2|few
TGTGCCAGCAGCCAAGCCGGCCCAGGGGCATATGGCTACACCTTC
CASSQAGPGAYGYTF
>TRBV29-1|TRBD1|TRBJ2-7|-
TGCAGCGTAAAACAGGGGCCGGCCGAGCAGTACTTC
CSVKQGPAEQYF
>TRBV29-1|TRBD2|TRBJ2-7|few
TGCAGCGTTGTCCCGCCCGGGACTAGAAACGAGCAGTACTTC
CSVVPPGTRNEQYF
>TRBV4-3|-|TRBJ2-2|many
TGCGCCAGCAGCCGCACTAAGGGGTCCGGGGAGCTGTTTTTT
CASSRTKGSGELFF
>TRBV3-1|-|TRBJ1-5|many
TGTGCCAGCAGCCCTAAACCTGAGACAATCCTTAGCAATCAGCCCCAGCATTTT
CASSPKPETILSNQPQHF
>TRBV4-2|TRBD2|TRBJ2-6|many
TGTGCCAGCAGCCATGGACTAGCGGGAGGATCGGCTGGGGCCAACGTCCTGACTTTC
CASSHGLAGGSAGANVLTF
>TRBV5-1|TRBD2|TRBJ2-2|many
TGCGCCAGCAGCTTGGAGGCTAGCGGGAGGACCGGGGAGCTGTTTTTT
CASSLEASGRTGELFF
>TRBV28|-|TRBJ1-2|many
TGTGCCAGCAGCGGGGTTGTGGGCTATGGCTACACCTTC
CASSGVVGYGYTF
>TRBV4-3|-|TRBJ1-5|many
TGCGCCAGCAGCCAAGATCGGAGGCAGCCCCAGCATTTT
CASSQDRRQPQHF
>TRBV19|TRBD1|TRBJ2-7|few
TGTGCCAGTAGTCACTCCGGGACAGGGGATTCCTACGAGCAGTACTTC
CASSHSGTGDSYEQYF
>TRBV24-1|TRBD2|TRBJ2-1|-
TGTGCCACGGGGCGGGAGTGGGACAATGAGCAGTTCTTC
CATGREWDNEQFF
>TRBV5-1|TRBD1|TRBJ2-5|many
TGCGCCAGCAGCCCATACAACACAGGGGCCCGCAATCGGGGAGAGACCCAGTACTTC
CASSPYNTGARNRGETQYF
>TRBV6-2/TRBV6-3|TRBD2|TRBJ2-7|many
TGTGCCAGCACCGATGGGACTAGTTTTTCCTACGAGCAGTACTTC
CASTDGTSFSYEQYF
>TRBV2|TRBD1|TRBJ1-5|many
TGTGCCAGCAGACCCGGGACAGGGGTCGATCAGCCCCAGCATTTT
CASRPGTGVDQPQHF
>TRBV19|-|TRBJ2-7|few
TGTGCCAGTAGTATTGGCGTCTCGTCCTACGAGCAGTACTTC
CASSIGVSSYEQYF
>TRBV10-3|-|TRBJ1-1|many
TGTGCCATCAGCTCTGGGATGGGGTTGGACACTGAAGCTTTCTTT
CAISSGMGLDTEAFF
>TRBV20-1|-|TRBJ2-3|many
TGCAGTGCTGATAGCGGAAGCACAGATACGCAGTATTTT
CSADSGSTDTQYF
>TRBV28|TRBD2|TRBJ2-7|-
TGTGCCAGCAGCTCGCGTAGCGGGAGAGGAGCCTACGAGCAGTACTTC
CASSSRSGRGAYEQYF
>TRBV7-8|TRBD2|TRBJ2-7|-
TGTGCCAGCAGCTTGAGGGCGGGGGGCACCAGCTACGAGCAGTACTTC
CASSLRAGGTSYEQYF
>TRBV27|TRBD1|TRBJ2-3|-
TGTGCCAGCAGGGAAGGACAGGGGCGGACAGATACGCAGTATTTT
CASREGQGRTDTQYF
>TRBV11-3|TRBD2|TRBJ2-1|-
TGTGCCAGCAGCGCTAGACCCCCTAGCGGGGCGTACAATGAGCAGTTCTTC
CASSARPPSGAYNEQFF
>TRBV18|-|TRBJ2-5|many
TGTGCCAGCTCACCACCAGGGGTGGAGACCCAGTACTTC
CASSPPGVETQYF
>TRBV4-2|-|TRBJ1-5|few
TGTGCCAGCAGCCCCCGCACGAACCAGCCCCAGCATTTT
CASSPRTNQPQHF
>TRBV28|-|TRBJ2-7|few
TGTGCCAGCAGTTTCAGGACCTACGAGCAGTACTTC
CASSFRTYEQYF
>TRBV7-9|-|TRBJ2-1|-
TGTGCCAGCAGCCCGCCGGGATCACAGGGCCATGAGCAGTTCTTC
CASSPPGSQGHEQFF
>TRBV4-3|-|TRBJ2-5|many
TGCGCCAGCAGCCAAGATAGAACGTGGGGAGAGGGGCAAGAGACCCAGTACTTC
CASSQDRTWGEGQETQYF
>TRBV20-1|-|TRBJ2-2|many
TGCAGTGCTAGGAATGCGGGTCCGGGGGAGCTGTTTTTT
CSARNAGPGELFF
>TRBV12-3/TRBV12-4|-|TRBJ2-1|many
TGTGCCAGCAGTGATGACGGACAAACACGGAGAGGGTTCTTC
CASSDDGQTRRGFF
>TRBV2|-|TRBJ2-5|-
TGTGCCAGCAGTGATCCAAGGGAGGCGGAGACCCAGTACTTC
CASSDPREAETQYF
>TRBV11-2|-|TRBJ1-1|many
TGTGCCAGCAGCTTAGATTCTCCAGGGCTGGTGTTGGCGAACACTGAAGCTTTCTTT
CASSLDSPGLVLANTEAFF
>TRBV9|-|TRBJ1-2|many
TGTGCCAGCAGCGTGGCAGGAGCAGGCTACACCTTC
CASSVAGAGYTF
>TRBV27|-|TRBJ2-2|-
TGTGCCAGCAGTTTCGATAGGGGATACGACACCGGGGAGCTGTTTTTT
CASSFDRGYDTGELFF
>TRBV10-3|TRBD2|TRBJ2-1|few
TGTGCCATCAGGGGGACTAGCGGGAATAATGAGCAGTTCTTC
CAIRGTSGNNEQFF
>TRBV5-6|TRBD2|TRBJ2-1|few
TGTGCCAGCAGCCTGGAAAGCGGGAGGGCCTACAATGAGCAGTTCTTC
CASSLESGRAYNEQFF
>TRBV2|-|TRBJ2-7|few
TGTGCCAGCCAAGTCCCGCCAAGCGGCACCTACTTC
CASQVPPSGTYF
>TRBV7-9|-|TRBJ2-5|-
TGTGCCAGCAGCTTTATAGAGACCCAGTACTTC
CASSFIETQYF
>TRBV30|TRBD2|TRBJ2-1|few
TGTGCCTGGGGAGCGGGAGACTCTGCGTTCTTC
CAWGAGDSAFF
>TRBV18|-|TRBJ1-1|-
TGTGCCAGCTCACCGGCTGCCATGAACACTGAAGCTTTCTTT
CASSPAAMNTEAFF
>TRBV2|-|TRBJ2-3|few
TGTGCCAGCAGGCGTTTGAGTAGTAGCGCCCTCACAGATACGCAGTATTTT
CASRRLSSSALTDTQYF
>TRBV29-1|-|TRBJ2-1|-
TGCAGCGCCCCCGGTGAGAACCAGGGTACCTACAATGAGCAGTTCTTC
CSAPGENQGTYNEQFF
>TRBV25-1|TRBD1|TRBJ2-1|many
TGTGCCAGCAGTGAAGGGGGGACAGGCTACAATGAGCAGTTCTTC
CASSEGGTGYNEQFF
>TRBV3-1|-|TRBJ2-2|-
TGTGCCAGCAGCCAAGGATCAACCGGGGAGCTGTTTTTT
CASSQGSTGELFF
>TRBV12-3/TRBV12-4|-|TRBJ2-6|-
TGTGCCAACAGTCTCAGGGCCACTGGGGCCAACGTCCTGACTTTC
CANSLRATGANVLTF
>TRBV6-5|-|TRBJ2-3|many
TGTGCCAGCAGGGCCGACTTAGCAACAGATACGCAGTATTTT
CASRADLATDTQYF
>TRBV20-1|-|TRBJ1-2|many
TGCAGTGCTAGCTTACAGCCCTATGGCTACACCTTC
CSASLQPYGYTF